The next 29 T cell receptor beta chains were all read from a single sample in a study of long-term antiretroviral therapy in people with HIV. This was the immunoSEQ v3.0 assay at survey level. Profiling relied on immunoSEQ multiplex PCR, and the TCRdb table lists in-frame clones only, not all of them. The top ten hold about 3.3% of the sample, which has approximately 19,000 clones, about 89% seen once. The material was unsorted PBMCs, obtained just under 2.7 years after starting antiretroviral therapy. These TCRs come from a woman aged 45 to 65 with HIV.

The chain's CDR3 is CASSQTGSYEQYF. The CDR3 DNA is TGTGCCAGCAGCCAGACAGGATCCTACGAGCAGTACTTC. The J gene is TRBJ2-7, the V gene TRBV7-3, with a possible D match to TRBD1 (6 bases). Per the germline V gene, CDR1 is SGHTA and CDR2 is FQGTGA. V shed 5 bases and J shed 1 base, with 9 bases lying between them. This CDR3 comprises 13 residues.

The rearrangement joins TRBV25-1 to TRBJ2-7, with D tentatively TRBD1 or TRBD2 (6 bases each). The CDR3 runs 16 residues. CDR1 MGHDK and CDR2 SYGVNS come from the germline V gene. V dropped 8 bases and J dropped 1 base, with 21 bases sitting between them. CDR3 loop: CASRSTQGGRSYEQYF. Here the CDR3 DNA reads TGTGCCAGCCGCTCTACACAGGGAGGAAGGTCCTACGAGCAGTACTTC.

This chain links TRBV7-2 with TRBJ1-1, with D uncertain. Deletions cut 5 bases from V and 0 bases from J, with 13 bases between. CDR3 size: 15 residues. Per germline, CDR1 SGHTA and CDR2 FQGNSA. CDR3 sequence reads: CASSPPPALNTEAFF. The CDR3 DNA reads TGTGCCAGCAGCCCCCCCCCTGCCTTGAACACTGAAGCTTTCTTT.

A remark on this clone: Relative to the germline gene, one junction end is altered; a read error may explain this. The rearrangement joins TRBV2 to TRBJ2-4, with 11 bases identical to TRBD2. CDR1 SNHLY and CDR2 FYNNEI come from the germline V gene. This CDR3 contains 14 residues. CDR3 DNA: TGTGCCAGCAGCGCCCGGTTAGCGGGAGGGCCTGAGAACTTC. This translates into CASSARLAGGPENF.

The rearrangement uses TRBV2 and TRBJ1-1, with no clear D. Germline V gives CDR1 SNHLY, CDR2 FYNNEI. The CDR3 covers 14 residues. Trimming shortened V by 3 bases and J by 6 bases, and 14 bases separated the two germline ends. This chain's CDR3 is CASSERFLFAEAFF. The CDR3 coding sequence is TGTGCCAGCAGTGAGAGATTTCTGTTCGCTGAAGCTTTCTTT.

This chain's CDR3 is CASSPDWGNYEQYF. The CDR3 DNA reads as TGTGCCAGCAGCCCAGACTGGGGCAACTACGAGCAGTACTTC. The V call is TRBV11-1, the J call TRBJ2-7; TRBD1 is a possible D gene (5 bases). With 5 bases removed from V and 3 bases from J, the gap between germline ends came to 14 bases. The length of the CDR3 is 14 residues. CDR1 is SGHAT and CDR2 is FQDESV in the germline V gene (reference sequence).

This clone was counted a single time. The chain is built from TRBV27 and TRBJ2-1; TRBD2 matches at 8 bases. Trimming cost V 0 bases and J 4 bases; bases outside gene matches: 8. CDR1 and CDR2 (germline): MNHEY, SMNVEV (reference sequence). The CDR3 is made up of 17 amino acids. Here the CDR3 reads CASSLSAAGVSYNEQFF. The CDR3 DNA reads TGTGCCAGCAGTTTATCAGCAGCGGGAGTTTCGTACAATGAGCAGTTCTTC.

This clone occurred once. V usage is TRBV7-9 and J usage is TRBJ2-1; 8 nucleotides line up with TRBD2. V gave up 6 bases and J gave up 4 bases; unmatched junction bases: 8. CDR3 size: 15 residues. Per the germline V gene, CDR1 is SEHNR and CDR2 is FQNEAQ (reference sequence). Here the CDR3 reads CASRLSGSGYNEQFF. The CDR3 bases are TGTGCCAGCAGGTTGAGCGGGAGCGGGTACAATGAGCAGTTCTTC.

Only a few counts were recorded for this clone. This chain links TRBV7-3 with TRBJ2-2, with D uncertain. This CDR3 contains 14 residues. V gave up 5 bases and J gave up 2 bases, with 9 bases separating them. Germline lookup yields CDR1 SGHTA and CDR2 FQGTGA. Here the CDR3 DNA reads TGTGCCAGCAGCGTCAACCTCAACACCGGGGAGCTGTTTTTT. It yields the protein CASSVNLNTGELFF.

The chain carries TRBV15 and TRBJ2-1, with a possible D match to TRBD1 (5 bases). Deletions cut 3 bases from V and 10 bases from J, with 7 bases between. Germline V gene lookup returns CDR1 LNHNV and CDR2 YYDKDF (reference sequence). CDR3 length equals 11 residues. CDR3 bases: TGTGCCACCAGCAGGGACACAGAGCAGTTCTTC. Translating gives CATSRDTEQFF.

The chain joins TRBV4-1 to TRBJ2-7; TRBD2 matches at 10 bases. Germline V gene lookup returns CDR1 MGHRA and CDR2 YSYEKL. Trimming took 6 bases from V and 6 from J; bases not matched to a gene: 5. The CDR3 consists of 13 residues. The CDR3 DNA follows: TGCGCCAGCAGTCTAGCGGGAGCTGCCGAGCAGTACTTC. Translation gives CASSLAGAAEQYF.

In DNA, the CDR3 is TGTGCCAGCAGCTTGGGACTAGCCGCAGATACGCAGTATTTT. It yields the protein CASSLGLAADTQYF. V and J are TRBV5-6 and TRBJ2-3, with 7 bases fitting TRBD2. Germline V gene data show CDR1 as SGHDT and CDR2 as YYEEEE. This CDR3 region has 14 residues. J lost 4 bases, V lost 0 bases, and 2 bases had no gene match. The whole variable domain, remainder taken from reference TRBV5-6 and TRBJ2-3, is DAGVTQSPTHLIKTRGQQVTLRCSPKSGHDTVSWYQQALGQGPQFIFQYYEEEERQRGNFPDRFSGHQFPNYSSELNVNALLLGDSALYLCASSLGLAADTQYFGPGTRLTVL.

The rearrangement uses TRBV27 and TRBJ2-3; 7 bases are a match to TRBD2. CDR1 and CDR2 (germline): MNHEY, SMNVEV (reference sequence). This CDR3 is 16 amino acids long. Unmatched junction bases numbered 18, after V lost 5 bases and J lost 10 bases. The CDR3 sequence is CASSPRGVARPIAQYF. For the CDR3, the DNA is TGTGCCAGCAGTCCCCGGGGGGTAGCGAGACCGATTGCGCAGTATTTT.

The J gene is TRBJ1-5, the V gene TRBV7-8; D is unresolved. Per the germline V gene, CDR1 is SGHVS and CDR2 is FQNEAQ. The CDR3 is made up of 12 amino acids. Trimming took off 2 bases at V and 4 bases at J, with 3 bases between the two ends. This chain's CDR3 is CASSLPNQPQHF. The DNA for the CDR3 is TGTGCCAGCAGCTTACCGAATCAGCCCCAGCATTTT.

The chain couples TRBV2 to TRBJ2-3, with TRBD2 matching 8 bases. After removal of 8 bases from V and 6 bases from J, the junction contained 13 bases not matched to a gene. The CDR3 contains 15 residues. In germline, CDR1 is SNHLY, CDR2 FYNNEI. The CDR3 loop reads CASGTSGGTRDTQYF. The CDR3 nucleotides read TGTGCCAGCGGGACTAGTGGGGGGACTCGGGATACGCAGTATTTT. The full variable domain, rest sourced from reference TRBV2 and TRBJ2-3, is EPEVTQTPSHQVTQMGQEVILRCVPISNHLYFYWYRQILGQKVEFLVSFYNNEISEKSEIFDDQFSVERPDGSNFTLKIRSTKLEDSAMYFCASGTSGGTRDTQYFGPGTRLTVL.

The chain employs TRBV2 and TRBJ2-5, with D possibly TRBD1 on 5 matching bases. Trimming took 7 bases from V and 2 from J, leaving 14 bases between them. This CDR3 has 14 amino acids. Germline assignment: CDR1 SNHLY and CDR2 FYNNEI. The CDR3 reads CASTPGFMQETQYF. The CDR3 coding sequence is TGTGCCAGCACTCCAGGGTTCATGCAAGAGACCCAGTACTTC.

V usage is TRBV28 and J usage is TRBJ2-6; D is unclear. Between the trimmed V and J ends, which lost 6 bases and 11 bases, there was a span of 8 bases. There are 11 residues in the CDR3. CDR1 is MDHEN and CDR2 is SYDVKM in the germline V gene. The CDR3 region is CASRGTYVLTF. Written as DNA, the CDR3 is TGTGCCAGCAGAGGAACGTACGTCCTGACTTTC.

The rearrangement links TRBV6-5 to TRBJ2-1; 7 nucleotides line up with TRBD2. The germline CDR1 and CDR2 sequences are MNHEY and SVGAGI. The CDR3 is 14 amino acids. V lost 6 bases, J lost 9 bases, and 11 bases stayed unmatched. CDR3 sequence: CASSSGGPAAEQFF. CDR3 nucleotides: TGTGCCAGCAGCTCGGGAGGCCCCGCGGCTGAGCAGTTCTTC.

The rearrangement uses TRBV27 and TRBJ2-1; D ambiguous. The length of the CDR3 is 15 residues. The V end was cut by 0 bases, the J end by 6 bases, with 12 bases between. Germline V gene sequence: CDR1 MNHEY, CDR2 SMNVEV (reference sequence). CDR3 DNA: TGTGCCAGCAGTTTATCGGGCAACCTGGGCAATGAGCAGTTCTTC. Protein sequence: CASSLSGNLGNEQFF.

Only one count was recorded for this clone. The V gene is TRBV5-4, the J gene TRBJ1-6; D ambiguous. V was cut by 0 bases and J by 10 bases, with 11 bases left in between. The germline gives CDR1 SGHNT, CDR2 YYREEE (reference sequence). This CDR3 region has 14 residues. The CDR3 reads CASSLAISGSPLHF. The CDR3 bases are TGTGCCAGCAGCTTGGCCATTTCCGGATCACCCCTCCACTTT.

V gene TRBV27 combines with J gene TRBJ2-5; D possibly matches TRBD1 or TRBD2 (5 bases each). The germline CDR1 and CDR2 sequences are MNHEY and SMNVEV (reference sequence). The CDR3 has 15 amino acids. V lost 5 bases and J lost 3, with 16 bases in between. The CDR3 DNA is TGTGCCAGCAGTCGGGACCTTCCCCTTAAAGAGACCCAGTACTTC. Protein sequence: CASSRDLPLKETQYF.

The DNA for the CDR3 is TGTGCCAGCAGCCCCCCAGGGTACACTGAAGCTTTCTTT. Protein product: CASSPPGYTEAFF. This chain joins TRBV7-9 and TRBJ1-1; D is possibly TRBD1 (5 bases). V gave up 5 bases and J gave up 3 bases, with 10 bases separating them. The CDR3 runs 13 residues. Per the germline V gene, CDR1 is SEHNR and CDR2 is FQNEAQ (reference sequence).

The table lists this clone with a count of one. V and J are TRBV7-2 and TRBJ1-4; maybe TRBD1 (6 bases). Trimming stripped 2 bases from V and 8 bases from J, with 15 bases between. This CDR3 is 15 amino acids long. Germline assignment: CDR1 SGHTA and CDR2 FQGNSA. Here the CDR3 DNA reads TGTGCCAGCAGCTTAATGGGGGCGGGGAGAGAAAAACTGTTTTTT. It yields the protein CASSLMGAGREKLFF.

V and J are TRBV5-1 and TRBJ2-5; perhaps TRBD1 as D (6 bases). V was cut by 0 bases and J by 5 bases, with 11 bases left in between. The germline CDR1 and CDR2 sequences are SGHRS and YFSETQ. This CDR3 contains 14 residues. The DNA for the CDR3 is TGCGCCAGCAGCTTGGGACAGGTTGAGGAGACCCAGTACTTC. Translation: CASSLGQVEETQYF. Filled out from reference TRBV5-1 and TRBJ2-5, the complete variable domain reads KAGVTQTPRYLIKTRGQQVTLSCSPISGHRSVSWYQQTPGQGLQFLFEYFSETQRNKGNFPGRFSGRQFSNSRSEMNVSTLELGDSALYLCASSLGQVEETQYFGPGTRLLVL.

The chain combines TRBV11-3 with TRBJ2-7; 15 nucleotides agree with TRBD2. Germline V gene lookup returns CDR1 SGHNT and CDR2 YENEEA. CDR3 size: 16 residues. The V segment lost 5 bases and the J segment 7 bases; nucleotides outside the gene matches: 9. DNA of the CDR3: TGTGCCAGCAGCCGGGGGACTAGCGGGAGGACAGAAGAGCAGTACTTC. It codes for CASSRGTSGRTEEQYF.

The rearrangement joins TRBV29-1 to TRBJ2-7; 10 nucleotides agree with TRBD1. The germline gives CDR1 SQVTM, CDR2 ANQGSEA. CDR3 length: 16 amino acids. V gave up 4 bases and J gave up 4 bases; unmatched junction bases: 13. The CDR3 DNA reads as TGCAGCGTTGGGGAAATTGCGGGGACAGGGGCTTACGAGCAGTACTTC. It is translated as CSVGEIAGTGAYEQYF.

The chain has TRBV10-3 and TRBJ2-1; D gene unclear. The CDR3 length is 13 residues. Trimming left V 2 bases short and J 4 bases short, with 6 bases between. Germline V lookup: CDR1 ENHRY, CDR2 SYGVKD. The CDR3 nucleotides are TGTGCCATCAGTGAGCTAGAATACAATGAGCAGTTCTTC. Protein sequence: CAISELEYNEQFF.

The chain links TRBV11-3 to TRBJ1-1; D uncertain. Germline values: CDR1 SGHNT, CDR2 YENEEA. The CDR3 extends over 13 amino acids. The V gene lost 3 bases and the J gene lost 1 base, with 6 bases spanning the gap. CDR3 in amino acids: CASSLLQNTEAFF. The CDR3 nucleotides are TGTGCCAGCAGCTTGCTCCAGAACACTGAAGCTTTCTTT.

The V gene is TRBV10-3, the J gene TRBJ2-7, with TRBD1 matching 9 bases. Germline-derived CDR1 and CDR2 are ENHRY and SYGVKD. The CDR3 has 15 residues. Trimming at V came to 5 bases and at J to 6 bases, leaving 11 bases not matched to a gene. As DNA, the CDR3 is TGTGCCATCAGTACCCTTTCGACAGGGGGAGGCGAGCAGTACTTC. Its protein is CAISTLSTGGGEQYF.